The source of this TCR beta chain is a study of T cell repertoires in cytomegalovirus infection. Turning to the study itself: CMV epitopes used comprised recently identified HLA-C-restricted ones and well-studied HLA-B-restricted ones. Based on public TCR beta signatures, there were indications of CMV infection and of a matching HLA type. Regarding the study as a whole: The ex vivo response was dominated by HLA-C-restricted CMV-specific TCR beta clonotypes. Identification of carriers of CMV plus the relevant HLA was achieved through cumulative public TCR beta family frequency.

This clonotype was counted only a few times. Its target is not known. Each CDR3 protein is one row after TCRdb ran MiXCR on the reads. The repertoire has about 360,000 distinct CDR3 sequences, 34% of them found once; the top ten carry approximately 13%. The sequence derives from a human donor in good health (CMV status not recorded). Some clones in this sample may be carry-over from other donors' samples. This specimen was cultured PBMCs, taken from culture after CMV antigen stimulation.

The CDR3 bases are TGTGCCAGCAGTTACGCTGCCCATAATTCACCCCTCCACTTT. Encoded protein: CASSYAAHNSPLHF. This rearrangement joins TRBV6-5 to TRBJ1-6, with no clear D. Germline-derived CDR1 and CDR2 are MNHEY and SVGAGI. V was pared by 2 bases and J by 5 bases, with 7 bases between. CDR3 length: 14 residues.